This entry features one T cell receptor (beta chain) sequence. The antigen this receptor binds is unknown. Within one base of it there is no much larger clone, and no base qualities were kept. The data derive from a study of patients and donors after allogeneic stem cell transplantation (dated by TCRdb to the early 2020s). Library method: RT-PCR. TCRdb shows the sequencer as NextSeq 550. In-frame beta chains were kept once TCRdb had trimmed the public reads at Q25 with fastp and called clones with MiXCR. A single entry per CDR3 protein holds the most common genes and DNA from its merged rows. Across this sample there are 920,000 or so distinct CDR3 sequences, with roughly 18% seen only once. The ten largest clones represent around 6% of the sample. V is cut by 4 bases and J by 2 bases, and the space between the germline ends is 16 bases. From the cysteine up to the phenylalanine, the CDR3 has a length of 16 residues. Just CDR3 DNA is preserved here, 48 bases in frame from base 1.

Material for sequencing was blood, either unsorted or a sorted T cell fraction (not recorded which). The TCR comes from a human donor who was either an allogeneic HSCT recipient or a stem cell or donor lymphocyte infusion donor (not recorded which). It is not recorded whose cells these are; they may come from a transplant donor. Here the chain combines TRBV12-3 or TRBV12-4 and TRBJ2-3, with the D gene too uncertain to name. CDR3 region: CASSSGLGTYTDTQYF. The DNA sequence follows: TGTGCCAGCAGTTCGGGTCTAGGAACATACACAGATACGCAGTATTTT.